The 10 T cell receptor beta chains presented below share a single source sample, sequenced in a study of identical twins. MiXCR, run by TCRdb on the 5' RACE reads, gives a single entry per CDR3 protein. The sample lists around 340,000 distinct CDR3 sequences; approximately 8.8% were seen once. Material: naive T cells sorted from blood. All receptors come from a woman aged 50 to 60 in good health.

V and J are TRBV14 and TRBJ2-3; D is perhaps TRBD2 (5 bases). Germline V lookup: CDR1 SGHDN, CDR2 FVKESK. The CDR3 runs 13 residues. Trimming shortened V by 1 base and J by 7 bases, and 9 bases separated the two germline ends. DNA for the CDR3: TGTGCCAGCAGCCAAGTACGAGGGAATACGCAGTATTTT. It translates to CASSQVRGNTQYF.

A remark on this clonotype: A read error may produce the germline difference seen at one junction end. The chain is built from TRBV28 and TRBJ2-6, with D hard to call. Germline V lookup: CDR1 MDHEN, CDR2 SYDVKM. This CDR3 region has 17 residues. Written as DNA, the CDR3 is TGTGCCTGCAGTAAAGCTTCTAGGAGCTCTGGGGCCAACGTCCTGACTTTC. Translation: CACSKASRSSGANVLTF.

At least ten counts were recorded for this clonotype. CDR3 sequence: CASSTPGQGRTGELFF. The CDR3 bases are TGTGCCAGCAGCACTCCGGGACAGGGCAGGACCGGGGAGCTGTTTTTT. The chain employs TRBV11-2 and TRBJ2-2; 9 bases are shared with TRBD1. With 5 bases clipped from V and 5 bases from J, the junction kept 9 bases outside the gene matches. Germline V CDR1 and CDR2: SGHAT, FQNNGV. The CDR3 totals 16 residues.

Ten or more counts support this clonotype. The chain recombines TRBV11-2 with TRBJ2-3; D is unclear. The CDR3 loop spans 12 amino acids. Germline assignment: CDR1 SGHAT and CDR2 FQNNGV. V was shortened by 5 bases and J by 6 bases, with 9 bases between the two germline ends. CDR3 loop: CASSPKSDTQYF. CDR3 bases: TGTGCCAGCAGCCCTAAATCGGATACGCAGTATTTT.

The rearrangement uses TRBV6-6 and TRBJ1-6; the match to TRBD1 covers 8 bases. The CDR3 covers 13 residues. The V segment lost 7 bases and the J segment 7 bases; nucleotides outside the gene matches: 3. Germline V gene data show CDR1 as MNHNY and CDR2 as SVGAGI (reference sequence). As DNA, the CDR3 is TGTGCCAGCACTGGGGACAGGAATTCACCCCTCCACTTT. Protein product: CASTGDRNSPLHF.

The chain uses TRBV29-1 and TRBJ1-1; 7 bases match TRBD1. The ends lost 6 bases at V and 4 bases at J; junction bases unmatched: 8. Germline lookup yields CDR1 SQVTM and CDR2 ANQGSEA. CDR3 size: 13 residues. The CDR3 sequence: CSVKQGQGTEAFF. Written as DNA, the CDR3 is TGCAGCGTCAAACAGGGGCAGGGCACTGAAGCTTTCTTT.

This clonotype was observed a handful of times. This chain uses TRBV12-3 or TRBV12-4 with TRBJ2-3; D is tentatively TRBD1 or TRBD2 (5 bases each). V gave up 5 bases and J gave up 2 bases, with 11 bases separating them. This CDR3 is 14 amino acids long. As DNA, the CDR3 is TGTGCCAGCAGTCCCCGGGGCATCACAGATACGCAGTATTTT. Amino acid sequence: CASSPRGITDTQYF.

This clonotype was picked up a small number of times. The chain uses TRBV14 and TRBJ2-1; 11 bases fit TRBD2. CDR1 and CDR2 from the germline V gene are SGHDN and FVKESK. The CDR3 is made up of 16 amino acids. Trimming took 3 bases from V and 1 from J; bases not matched to a gene: 2. As DNA, the CDR3 is TGTGCCAGCAGCCAGGGACTAGCGGAATCCTACAATGAGCAGTTCTTC. Encoded protein: CASSQGLAESYNEQFF.

This clonotype has just a few counts. The chain couples TRBV12-3 or TRBV12-4 to TRBJ2-1; 16 bases agree with TRBD2. The V gene end was trimmed by 6 bases and the J gene end by 10 bases; junction bases not matched to a gene: 12. The CDR3 consists of 17 residues. CDR3 loop: CASRPGTSGRANGEQFF. The CDR3 region has the DNA TGTGCCAGCAGACCCGGGACTAGCGGGAGGGCCAACGGGGAGCAGTTCTTC.

This clonotype came up a few times. The chain recombines TRBV14 with TRBJ2-2; unclear D gene. The CDR3 extends over 14 amino acids. Germline CDR1 reads SGHDN; CDR2 reads FVKESK. Deletions cut 0 bases from V and 2 bases from J, with 4 bases between. This CDR3 reads CASSQDLNTGELFF. As DNA, the CDR3 is TGTGCCAGCAGCCAAGACCTTAACACCGGGGAGCTGTTTTTT.